One sample yielded the 10 T cell receptor beta chains listed below, sequenced in a study of blood T cell repertoires in COVID-19 (dated by TCRdb to the early 2020s). The method behind the library was the immunoSEQ multiplex PCR assay. The table was pulled from immuneACCESS by TCRdb, which kept in-frame rearrangements only. Such tables lose some clones; where checked, under half of the loss comes from unresolved V genes, and the rest has no known cause. The sample includes 250,000 to 300,000 clones, with about 70% observed a single time. The ten largest clonotypes hold approximately 3.2% of the sample. The sequenced material came from peripheral blood. These receptors came from a woman older than 75 with acute or convalescent COVID-19.

CDR3 amino acids: CASSLVGGRVAAGNTIYF. Here the CDR3 DNA reads TGCGCCAGCAGCTTGGTAGGTGGCAGGGTAGCGGCTGGAAACACCATATATTTT. The rearrangement joins TRBV5-1 to TRBJ1-3; D is possibly TRBD1 (5 bases). Trimming took 0 bases from V and 2 from J, leaving 18 bases between them. Germline V gene data show CDR1 as SGHRS and CDR2 as YFSETQ. The CDR3 length is 18 residues. Using reference TRBV5-1 and TRBJ1-3 for the parts outside the CDR3, the full variable domain is KAGVTQTPRYLIKTRGQQVTLSCSPISGHRSVSWYQQTPGQGLQFLFEYFSETQRNKGNFPGRFSGRQFSNSRSEMNVSTLELGDSALYLCASSLVGGRVAAGNTIYFGEGSWLTVV.

The chain is built from TRBV7-2 and TRBJ2-5, with 11 bases that match TRBD2. Germline V lookup: CDR1 SGHTA, CDR2 FQGNSA. The V segment lost 2 bases and the J segment 2 bases; nucleotides outside the gene matches: 7. There are 17 residues in the CDR3. The CDR3 loop is CASSLIGSSGGQETQYF. In nucleotides, the CDR3 is TGTGCCAGCAGCTTAATTGGTTCTAGCGGGGGGCAAGAGACCCAGTACTTC.

The chain recombines TRBV6-5 with TRBJ1-6; perhaps TRBD1 as D (5 bases). V lost 7 bases and J 9 bases, leaving 13 bases between the germline ends. This CDR3 spans 13 amino acids. Per germline, CDR1 MNHEY and CDR2 SVGAGI. The CDR3: CASTSGGVSPLHF. DNA of the CDR3: TGTGCCAGCACCTCCGGGGGGGTTTCACCCCTCCACTTT.

The rearrangement links TRBV20-1 to TRBJ2-7; 7 bases line up with TRBD1. Germline lookup yields CDR1 DFQATT and CDR2 SNEGSKA (reference sequence). This CDR3 has 14 amino acids. The V gene end was trimmed by 3 bases and the J gene end by 3 bases; junction bases not matched to a gene: 8. This chain's CDR3 is CSASPQDRIYEQYF. CDR3 DNA sequence: TGCAGTGCTAGTCCCCAGGACAGGATCTACGAGCAGTACTTC.

The sample holds a few counts of this clone. The chain has TRBV2 and TRBJ2-7; 8 nucleotides align to TRBD1. This CDR3 spans 14 amino acids. Trimming cost V 8 bases and J 3 bases; bases outside gene matches: 9. Germline V lookup: CDR1 SNHLY, CDR2 FYNNEI. The CDR3 nucleotides are TGTGCCAGCGCCTTACAGGGGGGAAACTACGAGCAGTACTTC. Its protein is CASALQGGNYEQYF.

The chain has TRBV7-6 and TRBJ2-3; 12 nucleotides line up with TRBD2. V lost 1 base, J lost 3 bases, and 11 bases stayed unmatched. There are 19 residues in the CDR3. The germline gives CDR1 SGHVS, CDR2 FNYEAQ. Written as DNA, the CDR3 is TGTGCCAGCAGCTTAGTCCCCCTCCCTAGCGGGGGGGCAACAGATACGCAGTATTTT. Encoded protein: CASSLVPLPSGGATDTQYF.

The chain combines TRBV5-1 with TRBJ2-7, with D uncertain. Trimming removed 4 bases at V and 8 bases at J, with 16 bases between. Germline V gene sequence: CDR1 SGHRS, CDR2 YFSETQ. The CDR3 is 13 amino acids. CDR3 coding DNA: TGCGCCAGCAGCCCGGAAGAGGCGGCTAAGCAGTACTTC. Its translation is CASSPEEAAKQYF.

The CDR3 region has the DNA TGTGCCAGCAGCGGGATCAGACGGGACAGCGATCCTCAGCCTTATGGCTACACCTTC. This encodes CASSGIRRDSDPQPYGYTF. The chain couples TRBV5-6 to TRBJ1-2, with 7 bases lining up with TRBD1. Germline values: CDR1 SGHDT, CDR2 YYEEEE. J lost 5 bases, V lost 4 bases, and 23 bases had no gene match. The CDR3 consists of 19 residues.

This chain uses TRBV7-8 with TRBJ1-4; TRBD1 matches at 7 bases. V gave up 4 bases and J gave up 4 bases; unmatched junction bases: 9. Germline CDR1 SGHVS, CDR2 FQNEAQ. The CDR3 runs to 16 residues. CDR3: CASSSTGSNLNEKLFF. In DNA form, the CDR3 reads TGTGCCAGCAGCTCGACAGGGTCTAATCTTAATGAAAAACTGTTTTTT.

In this sample, this clone turned up many times. The chain carries TRBV29-1 and TRBJ1-1; 7 bases are a match to TRBD1. V was pared by 6 bases and J by 4 bases, with 8 bases of the junction left unmatched. Germline V gene sequence: CDR1 SQVTM, CDR2 ANQGSEA. The CDR3 is 13 residues long. CDR3 sequence reads: CSVATGTTTEAFF. CDR3 bases: TGCAGCGTCGCGACAGGGACGACCACTGAAGCTTTCTTT.